This T cell receptor (beta chain) was documented in a study of OX40 agonist ivuxolimab in advanced cancers. Clones were read by immunoSEQ multiplex PCR, and TCRdb kept only the in-frame ones, dropping some. The sample has tens of thousands of clones; roughly 80% are singletons. Germline V gene lookup returns CDR1 KGHSH and CDR2 LQKENI. This CDR3 spans 15 amino acids. V was pared by 1 base and J by 5 bases, with 15 bases between. The chain combines TRBV18 with TRBJ2-7; D might be TRBD1 or TRBD2, each matching 5 bases. The sequence was collected from an adult with an advanced solid tumor such as melanoma, head and neck, liver or kidney cancer. This material consisted of CD4+ or CD8+ T cells sorted from blood, taken in a trial of the OX40 agonist ivuxolimab. The CDR3 nucleotides are TGTGCCAGCTCACCACTCGAGGGGCTACTCAACGAGCAGTACTTC. This translates into CASSPLEGLLNEQYF.